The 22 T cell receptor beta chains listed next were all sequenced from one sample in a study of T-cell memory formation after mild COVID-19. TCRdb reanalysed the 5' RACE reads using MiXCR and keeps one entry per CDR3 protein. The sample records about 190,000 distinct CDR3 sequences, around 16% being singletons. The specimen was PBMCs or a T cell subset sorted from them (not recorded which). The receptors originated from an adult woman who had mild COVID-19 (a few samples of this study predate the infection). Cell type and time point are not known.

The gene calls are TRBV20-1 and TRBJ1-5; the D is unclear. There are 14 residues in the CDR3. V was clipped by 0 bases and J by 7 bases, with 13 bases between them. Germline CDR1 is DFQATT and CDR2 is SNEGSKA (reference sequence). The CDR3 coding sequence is TGCAGTGCTAGAGAGGCCGGTTCGGGACAGCCCCAGCATTTT. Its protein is CSAREAGSGQPQHF.

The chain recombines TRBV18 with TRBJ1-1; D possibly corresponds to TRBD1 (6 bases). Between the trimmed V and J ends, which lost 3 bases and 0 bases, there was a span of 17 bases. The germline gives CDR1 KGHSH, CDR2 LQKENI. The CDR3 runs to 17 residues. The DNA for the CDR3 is TGTGCCAGCTCACCTGTTTTGGACAGAAGCCTGAACACTGAAGCTTTCTTT. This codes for CASSPVLDRSLNTEAFF.

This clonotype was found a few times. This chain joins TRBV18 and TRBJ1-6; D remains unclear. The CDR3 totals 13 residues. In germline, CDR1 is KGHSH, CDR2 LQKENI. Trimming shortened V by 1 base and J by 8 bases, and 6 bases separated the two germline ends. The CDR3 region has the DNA TGTGCCAGCTCACCACAGGACGATTCACCCCTCCACTTT. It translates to CASSPQDDSPLHF. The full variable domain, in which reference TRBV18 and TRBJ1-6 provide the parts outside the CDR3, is NAGVMQNPRHLVRRRGQEARLRCSPMKGHSHVYWYRQLPEEGLKFMVYLQKENIIDESGMPKERFSAEFPKEGPSILRIQQVVRGDSAAYFCASSPQDDSPLHFGNGTRLTVT.

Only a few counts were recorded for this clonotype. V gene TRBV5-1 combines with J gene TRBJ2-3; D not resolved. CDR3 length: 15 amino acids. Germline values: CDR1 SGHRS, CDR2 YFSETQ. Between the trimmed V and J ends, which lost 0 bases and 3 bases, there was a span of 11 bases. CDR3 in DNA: TGCGCCAGCAGCTTGGGGCCCGCCCCGACAGATACGCAGTATTTT. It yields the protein CASSLGPAPTDTQYF.

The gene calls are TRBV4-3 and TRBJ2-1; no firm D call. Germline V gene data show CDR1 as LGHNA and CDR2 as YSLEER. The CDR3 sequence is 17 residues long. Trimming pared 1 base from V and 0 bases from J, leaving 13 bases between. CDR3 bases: TGCGCCAGCAGCCAAGGAATAACGGGCCTCTCCTACAATGAGCAGTTCTTC. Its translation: CASSQGITGLSYNEQFF.

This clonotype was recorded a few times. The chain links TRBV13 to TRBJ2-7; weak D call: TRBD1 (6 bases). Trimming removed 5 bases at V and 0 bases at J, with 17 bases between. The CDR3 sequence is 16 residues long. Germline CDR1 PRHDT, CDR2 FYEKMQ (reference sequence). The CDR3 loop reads CASSPGGGQSSYEQYF. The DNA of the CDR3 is TGTGCCAGCAGCCCCGGAGGAGGACAGAGCTCCTACGAGCAGTACTTC.

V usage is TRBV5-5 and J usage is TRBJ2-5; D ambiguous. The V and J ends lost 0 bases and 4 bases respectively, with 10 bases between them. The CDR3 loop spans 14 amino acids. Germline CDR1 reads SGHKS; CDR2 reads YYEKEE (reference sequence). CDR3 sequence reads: CASSLATQRETQYF. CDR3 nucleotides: TGTGCCAGCAGCTTGGCCACGCAAAGAGAGACCCAGTACTTC.

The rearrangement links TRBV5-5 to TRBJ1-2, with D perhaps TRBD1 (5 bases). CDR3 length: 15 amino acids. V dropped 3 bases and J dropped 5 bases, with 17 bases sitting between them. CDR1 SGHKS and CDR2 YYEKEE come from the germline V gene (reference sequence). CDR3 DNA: TGTGCCAGCAGCTCCTTTGGGGGAAAAGGATATGGCTACACCTTC. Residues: CASSSFGGKGYGYTF.

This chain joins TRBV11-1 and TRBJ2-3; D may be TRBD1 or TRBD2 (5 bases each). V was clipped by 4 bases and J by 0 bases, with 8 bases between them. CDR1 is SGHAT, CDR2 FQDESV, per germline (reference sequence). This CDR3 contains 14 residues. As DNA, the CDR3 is TGTGCCAGCAGCTCGTGGGGGAGCACAGATACGCAGTATTTT. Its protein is CASSSWGSTDTQYF.

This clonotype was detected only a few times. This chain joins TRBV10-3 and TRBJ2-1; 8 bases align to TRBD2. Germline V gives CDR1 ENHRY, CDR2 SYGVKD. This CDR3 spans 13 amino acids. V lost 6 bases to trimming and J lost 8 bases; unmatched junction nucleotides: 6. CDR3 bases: TGTGCCATCAGGACTAGCGAGGTTGATGAGCAGTTCTTC. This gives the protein CAIRTSEVDEQFF.

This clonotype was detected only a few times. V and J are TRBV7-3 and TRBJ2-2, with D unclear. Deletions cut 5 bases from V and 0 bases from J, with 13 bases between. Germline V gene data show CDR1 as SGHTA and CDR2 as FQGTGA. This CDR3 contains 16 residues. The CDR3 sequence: CASSPTGRPNTGELFF. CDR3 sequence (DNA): TGTGCCAGCAGCCCGACGGGTAGGCCGAACACCGGGGAGCTGTTTTTT.

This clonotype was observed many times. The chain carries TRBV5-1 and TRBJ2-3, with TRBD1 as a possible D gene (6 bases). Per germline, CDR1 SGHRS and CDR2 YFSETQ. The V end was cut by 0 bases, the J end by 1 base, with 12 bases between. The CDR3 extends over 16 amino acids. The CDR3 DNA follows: TGCGCCAGCAGCTTGGTTAGGACAGTCGGCACAGATACGCAGTATTTT. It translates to CASSLVRTVGTDTQYF.

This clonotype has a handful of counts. The CDR3 region has the DNA TGCGCCAGCAGCTTGATATCGCGGAACACTGAAGCTTTCTTT. Protein sequence: CASSLISRNTEAFF. This sequence joins TRBV5-1 and TRBJ1-1; D is unresolved. Between the trimmed V and J ends, which lost 1 base and 1 base, there was a span of 8 bases. The CDR3 contains 14 residues. Germline CDR1 reads SGHRS; CDR2 reads YFSETQ.

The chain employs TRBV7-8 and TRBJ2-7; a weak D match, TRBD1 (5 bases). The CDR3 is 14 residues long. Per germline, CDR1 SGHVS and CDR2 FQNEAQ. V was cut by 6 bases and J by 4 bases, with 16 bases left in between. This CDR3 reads CASRFGRAEYEQYF. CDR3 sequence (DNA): TGTGCCAGCAGGTTTGGCAGGGCGGAATACGAGCAGTACTTC.

This CDR3 is CASRVGGAGGYNEQFF. In nucleotides, the CDR3 is TGTGCCAGCAGAGTAGGCGGAGCGGGGGGGTACAATGAGCAGTTCTTC. This chain links TRBV25-1 with TRBJ2-1; 10 bases agree with TRBD2. Per the germline V gene, CDR1 is MGHDK and CDR2 is SYGVNS. The CDR3 runs 16 residues. V was clipped by 6 bases and J by 4 bases; unmatched bases: 9.

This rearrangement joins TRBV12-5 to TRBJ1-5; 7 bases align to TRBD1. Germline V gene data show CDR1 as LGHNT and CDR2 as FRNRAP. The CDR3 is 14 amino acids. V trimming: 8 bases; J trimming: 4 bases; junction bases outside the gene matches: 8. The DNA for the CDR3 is TGTGCTAGTCAGGGGGAAGGGGGTAATCAGCCCCAGCATTTT. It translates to CASQGEGGNQPQHF.

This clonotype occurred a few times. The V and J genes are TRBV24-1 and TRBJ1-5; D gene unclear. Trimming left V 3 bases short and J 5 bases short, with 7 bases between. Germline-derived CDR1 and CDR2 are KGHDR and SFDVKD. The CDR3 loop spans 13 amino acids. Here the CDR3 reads CATSDRAHQPQHF. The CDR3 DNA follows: TGTGCCACCAGTGATCGGGCTCATCAGCCCCAGCATTTT.

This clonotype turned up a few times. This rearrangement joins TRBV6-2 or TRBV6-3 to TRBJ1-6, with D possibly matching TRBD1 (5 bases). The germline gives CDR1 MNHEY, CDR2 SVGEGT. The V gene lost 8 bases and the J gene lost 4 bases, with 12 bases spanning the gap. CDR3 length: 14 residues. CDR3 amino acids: CASQSGTYNSPLHF. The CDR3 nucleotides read TGTGCCAGCCAATCAGGGACGTATAATTCACCCCTCCACTTT.

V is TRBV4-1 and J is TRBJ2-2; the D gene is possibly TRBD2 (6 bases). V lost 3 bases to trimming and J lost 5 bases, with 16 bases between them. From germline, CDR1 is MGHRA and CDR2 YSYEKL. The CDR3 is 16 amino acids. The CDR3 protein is CASSHVGGSSTGELFF. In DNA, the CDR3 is TGCGCCAGCAGCCACGTGGGGGGTTCTTCAACCGGGGAGCTGTTTTTT.

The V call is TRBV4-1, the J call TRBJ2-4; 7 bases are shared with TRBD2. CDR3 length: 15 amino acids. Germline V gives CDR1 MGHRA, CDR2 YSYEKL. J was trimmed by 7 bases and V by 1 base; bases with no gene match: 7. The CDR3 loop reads CASSQGEGGWNIQYF. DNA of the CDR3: TGCGCCAGCAGCCAAGGGGAGGGAGGGTGGAACATTCAGTACTTC.

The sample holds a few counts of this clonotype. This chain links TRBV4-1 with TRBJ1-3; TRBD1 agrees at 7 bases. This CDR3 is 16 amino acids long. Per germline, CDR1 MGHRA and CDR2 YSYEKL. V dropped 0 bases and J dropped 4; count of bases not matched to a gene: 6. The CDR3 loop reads CASSQDEGARGNTIYF. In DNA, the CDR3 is TGCGCCAGCAGCCAAGACGAGGGGGCACGAGGAAACACCATATATTTT.

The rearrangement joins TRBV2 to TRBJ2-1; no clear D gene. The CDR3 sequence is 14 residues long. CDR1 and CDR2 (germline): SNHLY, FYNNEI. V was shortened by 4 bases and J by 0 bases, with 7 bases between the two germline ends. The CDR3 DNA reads TGTGCCAGCAGTGGGGTGGGCTCCTACAATGAGCAGTTCTTC. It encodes CASSGVGSYNEQFF.